This T cell receptor beta chain was captured in a study of blood T cells in healthy people across ages. This clonotype was counted a few times. Its antigen remains unknown. The use of a sample-barcoded 5' primer and a J-beta primer mix characterized a second PCR of roughly 6 to 11 cycles. TCRdb re-called the 5' RACE reads with MiXCR, one entry per CDR3 protein. The data contain roughly 1,800,000 distinct CDR3 sequences, roughly 50% of them seen just once; the ten biggest clones take up less than 2.5%. Researchers isolated at least 6.5 million PBMCs per sample. With each sample, at least 5.5 micrograms of total RNA were extracted. CDR1 is SGHDN and CDR2 is FVKESK in the germline V gene. The CDR3 consists of 14 residues. V was shortened by 2 bases and J by 8 bases, with 15 bases between the two germline ends. Study-level points and caveats: A greater number of naive CD4+ cells and higher diversity distinguished long-lived donors from aged donors. Roughly linear age-related decline in beta diversity appeared, significant by age around 36.

The V gene is TRBV14, the J gene TRBJ1-2, with D uncertain. This sequence originates from a woman in her thirties or forties in good health. The sequenced material came from blood. Here the CDR3 reads CASSQPGPDGGYTF. In DNA form, the CDR3 reads TGTGCCAGCAGCCAACCCGGGCCCGACGGGGGCTACACCTTC.